A single sample gave rise to the 5 T cell receptor beta chains below, sequenced in a study of identical twins. TCRdb recomputed calls from the 5' RACE reads with MiXCR, one row per CDR3 protein. The repertoire includes 1.5 million to 2 million distinct CDR3 sequences, 25% to 35% of them detected once, and over 0.25% sits in the top ten. Source material: cord blood. These receptors came from a newborn girl in good health.

This chain joins TRBV12-3 or TRBV12-4 and TRBJ1-1; tentatively, D is TRBD1 (6 bases). V lost 2 bases and J lost 7, with 11 bases in between. The CDR3 is made up of 13 amino acids. Written as DNA, the CDR3 is TGTGCCAGCAGTTTATGGGGGCAGGGTGAAGCTTTCTTT. Its protein product is CASSLWGQGEAFF.

The V and J genes are TRBV20-1 and TRBJ2-7, with 8 nucleotides matching TRBD2. Germline V lookup: CDR1 DFQATT, CDR2 SNEGSKA (reference sequence). The ends lost 0 bases at V and 2 bases at J; junction bases unmatched: 6. The CDR3 runs to 15 residues. The CDR3 coding sequence is TGCAGTGCTAGAGATATATTGCGGGAGGCCTACGAGCAGTACTTC. As protein: CSARDILREAYEQYF.

The rearrangement uses TRBV9 and TRBJ2-3; 15 bases align to TRBD2. The CDR3 sequence is 16 residues long. Germline V gene sequence: CDR1 SGDLS, CDR2 YYNGEE. V dropped 3 bases and J dropped 6; count of bases not matched to a gene: 5. The CDR3 sequence is CASSDGLAGGLDTQYF. DNA for the CDR3: TGTGCCAGCAGCGATGGACTAGCGGGGGGGCTGGATACGCAGTATTTT.

There are many counts of this clonotype. The chain links TRBV20-1 to TRBJ2-3; 12 bases line up with TRBD2. The length of the CDR3 is 16 residues. V dropped 5 bases and J dropped 5; count of bases not matched to a gene: 11. Per the germline V gene, CDR1 is DFQATT and CDR2 is SNEGSKA (reference sequence). The CDR3 protein is CSAPSPLAGGVDTQYF. In DNA form, the CDR3 reads TGCAGTGCTCCATCCCCACTAGCGGGAGGCGTAGATACGCAGTATTTT.

V usage is TRBV27 and J usage is TRBJ2-4; 7 bases match TRBD2. With the DNA end fitting TRBJ2-5 better, the J assignment may be wrong. CDR1 is MNHEY, CDR2 SMNVEV, per germline (reference sequence). CDR3 length equals 15 residues. Here the CDR3 reads CASSPKGLDGETQYF. CDR3 sequence (DNA): TGTGCCAGCAGTCCCAAAGGACTAGACGGAGAGACCCAGTACTTC.